This T cell receptor beta chain was documented in a study of T cell changes during pregnancy in multiple sclerosis. Clones were sequenced by immunoSEQ multiplex PCR, and TCRdb holds only the in-frame ones, with some missing. Of more than 95,000 clones listed, approximately 90% were seen once; the top ten hold about 0.88%. V lost 1 base to trimming and J lost 4 bases, with 7 bases between them. Germline lookup yields CDR1 LNHDA and CDR2 SQIVND (reference sequence). CDR3 length: 13 residues. Regarding this clone: In the same sample, other DNA sequences code for this CDR3.

This sample comprised peripheral blood, obtained after pregnancy. The source of this sequence is a female donor with multiple sclerosis, enrolled in a pregnancy study. The chain recombines TRBV19 with TRBJ1-1; maybe TRBD1 (6 bases). The DNA of the CDR3 is TGTGCCAGTAGTATAGTCAGGGGCACTGAAGCTTTCTTT. Its protein product is CASSIVRGTEAFF.